The rows below give T cell receptor beta chains drawn from one sample of a study of T cell responses to AZD1222 COVID-19 vaccine. Sequencing used immunoSEQ multiplex PCR; TCRdb keeps in-frame clones, though not all of them. The table records over 130,000 clones, about 93% of them present only once. Here the sequenced sample was peripheral blood, taken on day 0 of AZD1222 vaccination. The receptors were gathered from an adult in good health. CDR3s include the opening cysteine and the closing phenylalanine or tryptophan. Each record gives: D gene, V gene, J gene, clone size, CDR3 DNA, CDR3 protein. A D gene is named only where the DNA matches it firmly. Clone size is stated in some rows and not others, as once, few, many or a class when expanded.

d_call: TRBD2; v_call: TRBV19; j_call: TRBJ2-1; clone_size: .; cdr3_nt: TGTGCCAGTAGTATAGCCCCTCCGGTAGCGGGGTGGACGGTAAATGAGCAGTTCTTC; cdr3_aa: CASSIAPPVAGWTVNEQFF
d_call: .; v_call: TRBV29-1; j_call: TRBJ2-2; clone_size: .; cdr3_nt: TGCAGCGTTGTACACCACACCGGGGAGCTGTTTTTT; cdr3_aa: CSVVHHTGELFF
d_call: .; v_call: TRBV4-2; j_call: TRBJ1-3; clone_size: .; cdr3_nt: TGTGCCAGCAGCCAAGGAGGGAGGGGATTAGGAAACACCATATATTTT; cdr3_aa: CASSQGGRGLGNTIYF
d_call: .; v_call: TRBV19; j_call: TRBJ1-3; clone_size: .; cdr3_nt: TGTGCCAGTGCACGGTTGGCCCTGGGGTCTGGAAACACCATATATTTT; cdr3_aa: CASARLALGSGNTIYF
d_call: TRBD1; v_call: TRBV7-7; j_call: TRBJ2-5; clone_size: .; cdr3_nt: TGTGCCAGCAGCTTAGCTGGGGATACAGGGGGCGCAGAGACCCAGTACTTC; cdr3_aa: CASSLAGDTGGAETQYF
d_call: .; v_call: TRBV5-1; j_call: TRBJ1-4; clone_size: .; cdr3_nt: TGCGCCAGCAGCGTGAATGGGGACCTTTCTGAAAAACTGTTTTTT; cdr3_aa: CASSVNGDLSEKLFF
d_call: TRBD1; v_call: TRBV7-9; j_call: TRBJ2-3; clone_size: .; cdr3_nt: TGTGCCAGCACCCCGTCGTCCGGACAGGGAGCAGATACGCAGTATTTT; cdr3_aa: CASTPSSGQGADTQYF
d_call: TRBD1; v_call: TRBV5-4; j_call: TRBJ2-3; clone_size: .; cdr3_nt: TGTGCCAGCAACGGACAGGGCGACACAGATACGCAGTATTTT; cdr3_aa: CASNGQGDTDTQYF
d_call: .; v_call: TRBV5-5; j_call: TRBJ2-5; clone_size: .; cdr3_nt: TGTGCCAGCAGCTTGGTGCGGTACCAAGAGACCCAGTACTTC; cdr3_aa: CASSLVRYQETQYF
d_call: .; v_call: TRBV19; j_call: TRBJ2-5; clone_size: .; cdr3_nt: TGTGCCAGTAGTCAGGGGCGGGAGACCCAGTACTTC; cdr3_aa: CASSQGRETQYF
d_call: .; v_call: TRBV27; j_call: TRBJ2-5; clone_size: .; cdr3_nt: TGTGCCAGCAGTTTAAGTCTACTGGAGACCCAGTACTTC; cdr3_aa: CASSLSLLETQYF
d_call: TRBD1; v_call: TRBV19; j_call: TRBJ1-2; clone_size: .; cdr3_nt: TGTGCCAGTAGGCCGGGACAGGGGTTCATCTATGGCTACACCTTC; cdr3_aa: CASRPGQGFIYGYTF
d_call: .; v_call: TRBV12-5; j_call: TRBJ1-2; clone_size: once; cdr3_nt: TGTGCTAGTGGTTTAGCAGAGACCTATGGCTACACCTTC; cdr3_aa: CASGLAETYGYTF
d_call: .; v_call: TRBV6-2/TRBV6-3; j_call: TRBJ1-2; clone_size: .; cdr3_nt: TGTGCCAGCAGTACGACACCCCCCTCCCATGGCTACACCTTC; cdr3_aa: CASSTTPPSHGYTF
d_call: TRBD2; v_call: TRBV19; j_call: TRBJ2-5; clone_size: .; cdr3_nt: TGTGCCAGTAGTTCCTCTAGCGGGAGTGCGGAGACCCAGTACTTC; cdr3_aa: CASSSSSGSAETQYF
d_call: .; v_call: TRBV7-8; j_call: TRBJ1-3; clone_size: .; cdr3_nt: TGTGCCAGCAGCTTAAGTGGGGGGCTATCTGGAAACACCATATATTTT; cdr3_aa: CASSLSGGLSGNTIYF
d_call: .; v_call: TRBV5-6; j_call: TRBJ1-2; clone_size: .; cdr3_nt: TGTGCCAGCAGCTATGCAACCGGCCAAAACTATGGCTACACCTTC; cdr3_aa: CASSYATGQNYGYTF
d_call: .; v_call: TRBV19; j_call: TRBJ2-3; clone_size: .; cdr3_nt: TGTGCCAGTAGTTCGACTGGGGCGAGCACAGATACGCAGTATTTT; cdr3_aa: CASSSTGASTDTQYF
d_call: .; v_call: TRBV7-2; j_call: TRBJ1-2; clone_size: .; cdr3_nt: TGTGCCAGCAGCTTGGTGGCAGGGATATCAGCTAACTATGGCTACACCTTC; cdr3_aa: CASSLVAGISANYGYTF
d_call: TRBD1; v_call: TRBV6-6; j_call: TRBJ1-2; clone_size: .; cdr3_nt: TGTGCCAGCAGTCAGACGGGACAGGGAACGGCGGTACGGGGCTACACCTTC; cdr3_aa: CASSQTGQGTAVRGYTF
d_call: TRBD1; v_call: TRBV7-8; j_call: TRBJ1-5; clone_size: .; cdr3_nt: TGTGCCAGCAGCAAGGACAGGGTGATTGATCTGGGCAATCAGCCCCAGCATTTT; cdr3_aa: CASSKDRVIDLGNQPQHF
d_call: .; v_call: TRBV9; j_call: TRBJ1-1; clone_size: .; cdr3_nt: TGTGCCAGCAGCGTAGTAGAGGTTGGGGCTTTCTTT; cdr3_aa: CASSVVEVGAFF
d_call: TRBD2; v_call: TRBV5-4; j_call: TRBJ2-5; clone_size: .; cdr3_nt: TGTGCCAGCAGCTTCGTTTCGGGAGGTCGAGAGACCCAGTACTTC; cdr3_aa: CASSFVSGGRETQYF
d_call: TRBD1; v_call: TRBV7-9; j_call: TRBJ1-4; clone_size: .; cdr3_nt: TGTGCCAGCAGCGTCAGGGGGTCTTGGGAAAAACTGTTTTTT; cdr3_aa: CASSVRGSWEKLFF
d_call: .; v_call: TRBV9; j_call: TRBJ1-1; clone_size: .; cdr3_nt: TGTGCCAGCAGCGTAGGGGGGCGGAACACTGAAGCTTTCTTT; cdr3_aa: CASSVGGRNTEAFF
d_call: .; v_call: TRBV19; j_call: TRBJ1-1; clone_size: .; cdr3_nt: TGTGCCAGTAGTATTGGGGTTTTCGGCACTGAAGCTTTCTTT; cdr3_aa: CASSIGVFGTEAFF
d_call: TRBD2; v_call: TRBV7-9; j_call: TRBJ2-5; clone_size: once; cdr3_nt: TGTGCCAGCAGCTTCGGACTAGCGGGGCCACAAGAGACCCAGTACTTC; cdr3_aa: CASSFGLAGPQETQYF
d_call: .; v_call: TRBV27; j_call: TRBJ2-3; clone_size: .; cdr3_nt: TGTGCCAGCAGTTTAGTTGTAGGAAACACAGATACGCAGTATTTT; cdr3_aa: CASSLVVGNTDTQYF
d_call: .; v_call: TRBV19; j_call: TRBJ1-5; clone_size: .; cdr3_nt: TGTGCCAGTAGTCCGACCGGGGGGGCCAATCAGCCCCAGCATTTT; cdr3_aa: CASSPTGGANQPQHF
d_call: .; v_call: TRBV7-8; j_call: TRBJ2-6; clone_size: once; cdr3_nt: TGTGCCAGCAGTTTACAAGGTATCTCTGGGGCCAACGTCCTGACTTTC; cdr3_aa: CASSLQGISGANVLTF